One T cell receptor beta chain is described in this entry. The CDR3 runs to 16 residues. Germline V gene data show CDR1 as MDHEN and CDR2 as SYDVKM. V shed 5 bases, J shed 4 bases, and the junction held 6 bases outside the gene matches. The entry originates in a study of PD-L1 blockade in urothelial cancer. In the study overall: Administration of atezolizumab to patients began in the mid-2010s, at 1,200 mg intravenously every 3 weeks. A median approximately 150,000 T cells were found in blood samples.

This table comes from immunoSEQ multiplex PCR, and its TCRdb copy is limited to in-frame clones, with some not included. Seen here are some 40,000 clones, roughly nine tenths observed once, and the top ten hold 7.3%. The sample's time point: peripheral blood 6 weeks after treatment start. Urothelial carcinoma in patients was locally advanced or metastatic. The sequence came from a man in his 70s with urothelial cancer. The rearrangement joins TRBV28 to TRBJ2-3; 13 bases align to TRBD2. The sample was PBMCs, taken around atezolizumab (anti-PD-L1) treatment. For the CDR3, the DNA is TGTGCCAGCAGTCTGACTAGCGGGAGGCGGGCAGATACGCAGTATTTT. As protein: CASSLTSGRRADTQYF.